The 20 T cell receptor beta chains given below trace back to one sample, sequenced in a study of T cells in Graves' hyperthyroidism and ophthalmopathy. Template material for amplifying TCR beta CDR3 regions consisted of RNA transcripts. In the first-round RT-PCR of the TCR CDR3, the HTBI primer set was used. A single record per CDR3 protein comes from TCRdb applying MiXCR to the multiplex PCR reads. This table holds about half a million distinct CDR3 sequences, about 22% found once. Sequenced input: blood. The origin of the receptors is a woman in her seventies with Graves' ophthalmopathy.

This clonotype was observed a few times. The chain has TRBV30 and TRBJ1-5; unclear D gene. CDR1 is GTSNPN and CDR2 is SVGIG in the germline V gene (reference sequence). V was shortened by 0 bases and J by 8 bases, with 8 bases between the two germline ends. This CDR3 region has 12 residues. Here the CDR3 reads CAWSVLGKPQHF. The CDR3 nucleotides read TGTGCCTGGAGTGTCTTAGGGAAGCCCCAGCATTTT.

This clonotype was recorded a few times. The chain uses TRBV11-2 and TRBJ2-7; D is unclear. This CDR3 comprises 12 residues. CDR1 and CDR2 (germline): SGHAT, FQNNGV. V was shortened by 2 bases and J by 4 bases, with 6 bases between the two germline ends. CDR3 nucleotide sequence: TGTGCCAGCAGCTTAAGGTGGTACGAGCAGTACTTC. This translates into CASSLRWYEQYF.

The gene calls are TRBV10-2 and TRBJ2-7; 7 positions agree with TRBD1. This CDR3 has 14 residues. Trimming cost V 6 bases and J 2 bases; bases outside gene matches: 7. Germline CDR1 WSHSY, CDR2 SAAADI. CDR3 nucleotide sequence: TGCGCCAGCAGGCGGACAGGAAAAACCTACGAGCAGTACTTC. Translation gives CASRRTGKTYEQYF.

In this sample, this clonotype turned up many times. V and J are TRBV12-3 or TRBV12-4 and TRBJ1-1; maybe TRBD1 (6 bases). The CDR3 is 14 amino acids. Trimming left V 5 bases short and J 4 bases short, with 14 bases between. The CDR3: CASSRVGGGTEAFF. The CDR3 DNA is TGTGCCAGCAGTCGCGTGGGAGGGGGCACTGAAGCTTTCTTT.

This clonotype was counted at least ten times. CDR3 nucleotides: TGCAGTGCTAGGCTTAGCAATCAGCCCCAGCATTTT. Amino acids: CSARLSNQPQHF. The chain employs TRBV20-1 and TRBJ1-5; no firm D call. CDR1 is DFQATT and CDR2 is SNEGSKA in the germline V gene (reference sequence). The V and J ends lost 3 bases and 0 bases respectively, with 3 bases between them. This CDR3 comprises 12 residues.

This clonotype was seen a handful of times. V usage is TRBV5-5 and J usage is TRBJ2-7, with D tentatively TRBD1 (5 bases). Germline V gene sequence: CDR1 SGHKS, CDR2 YYEKEE (reference sequence). The CDR3 is 15 amino acids. Trimming took off 4 bases at V and 0 bases at J, with 14 bases between the two ends. The DNA for the CDR3 is TGTGCCAGCAGCCCGGGCCTGACAGCCTCCTACGAGCAGTACTTC. Translation: CASSPGLTASYEQYF.

This clonotype was observed at least ten times. Written as DNA, the CDR3 is TGTGCCAGCAGCCTGGGGGGGGTGTACGAGCAGTACTTC. Its protein is CASSLGGVYEQYF. The chain joins TRBV28 to TRBJ2-7; 7 bases align to TRBD2. CDR3 length: 13 amino acids. With V trimmed by 6 bases and J by 4 bases, 6 bases remained unmatched. CDR1 and CDR2 (germline): MDHEN, SYDVKM.

This chain connects TRBV15 to TRBJ1-6, with D hard to call. V was cut by 3 bases and J by 7 bases, with 10 bases left in between. Germline CDR1 LNHNV, CDR2 YYDKDF (reference sequence). This CDR3 spans 14 amino acids. The CDR3 spells CATSRSELNSPLHF. CDR3 DNA sequence: TGTGCCACCAGCAGGTCGGAATTGAATTCACCCCTCCACTTT.

The table lists this clonotype with a few counts. The rearrangement joins TRBV3-1 to TRBJ2-5, with D possibly TRBD2 on 6 matching bases. Trimming removed 5 bases from V and 5 bases from J, with 12 bases in between. Germline V gene data show CDR1 as LGHDT and CDR2 as YNNKEL (reference sequence). CDR3 length: 13 residues. The CDR3 nucleotides read TGTGCCAGCAGCGGTACTAGCAGGGAGACCCAGTACTTC. It is translated as CASSGTSRETQYF.

The genes are TRBV7-9 and TRBJ1-1; D gene ambiguous. V was clipped by 5 bases and J by 3 bases, with 19 bases between them. Germline lookup yields CDR1 SEHNR and CDR2 FQNEAQ (reference sequence). CDR3 length: 16 residues. The CDR3 is CASSRVWVNSDTEAFF. CDR3 nucleotide sequence: TGTGCCAGCAGCCGTGTATGGGTGAATTCGGACACTGAAGCTTTCTTT.

The V and J genes are TRBV11-2 and TRBJ2-1, with TRBD2 matching 7 bases. Germline V gene data show CDR1 as SGHAT and CDR2 as FQNNGV. V lost 5 bases, J lost 9 bases, and 7 bases stayed unmatched. The CDR3 is 13 amino acids. Written as DNA, the CDR3 is TGTGCCAGCAGCCCAGGACTAGACAGTGAGCAGTTCTTC. Residues: CASSPGLDSEQFF.

The CDR3 DNA is TGTGCCACCGGAGAAAACGCCGACAGGGGCGGCTACACCTTC. This translates into CATGENADRGGYTF. The chain employs TRBV10-3 and TRBJ1-2, with 8 bases identical to TRBD1. The CDR3 length is 14 residues. Per germline, CDR1 ENHRY and CDR2 SYGVKD. The junction had 15 bases not matched to a gene; V was cut back by 10 bases and J by 8 bases.

CDR3 in DNA: TGTGCCACCGCTACTACAGGGAGCAATCAGCCCCAGCATTTT. Translating gives CATATTGSNQPQHF. This chain uses TRBV24-1 with TRBJ1-5; a possible D gene is TRBD1 (6 bases). Germline CDR1 and CDR2: KGHDR and SFDVKD. Trimming took 9 bases from V and 1 from J, leaving 12 bases between them. The CDR3 length is 14 residues.

This clonotype was found a few times. The chain joins TRBV2 to TRBJ1-2; 11 bases map to TRBD1. Losses at the gene ends were 7 bases for V and 4 bases for J; bases not matched to a gene: 5. CDR1 is SNHLY and CDR2 is FYNNEI in the germline V gene. The CDR3 is 14 residues long. The DNA for the CDR3 is TGTGCCAGCAATCCGGACAGGGGGCCCTATGGCTACACCTTC. It is translated as CASNPDRGPYGYTF.

This clonotype occurred once. The gene calls are TRBV9 and TRBJ2-5, with D perhaps matching TRBD1 (5 bases). CDR3 length: 13 residues. The V gene lost 3 bases and the J gene lost 5 bases, with 11 bases spanning the gap. The V gene's germline CDR1 is SGDLS and CDR2 YYNGEE. CDR3 coding DNA: TGTGCCAGCAGCGGAACAGGTTTGGAGACCCAGTACTTC. Its protein is CASSGTGLETQYF.

This clonotype was counted once. The chain carries TRBV6-1 and TRBJ2-4; D gene unclear. The V end was cut by 6 bases, the J end by 5 bases, with 8 bases between. The CDR3 loop spans 12 amino acids. Germline V gives CDR1 MNHNS, CDR2 SASEGT. For the CDR3, the DNA is TGTGCCAGCAGCCGGCACCAAAACATTCAGTACTTC. It is translated as CASSRHQNIQYF.

A few counts support this clonotype. V usage is TRBV20-1 and J usage is TRBJ2-1; 7 bases map to TRBD1. Trimming took 1 base from V and 4 from J; bases not matched to a gene: 4. The CDR3 contains 14 residues. Germline assignment: CDR1 DFQATT and CDR2 SNEGSKA (reference sequence). The CDR3 DNA reads as TGCAGTGCTAGAGTGACAGGGAGATACAATGAGCAGTTCTTC. It specifies CSARVTGRYNEQFF.

This clonotype was counted at least ten times. This sequence joins TRBV12-3 or TRBV12-4 and TRBJ2-3, with D tentatively TRBD2 (6 bases). Trimming left V 6 bases short and J 5 bases short, with 9 bases between. This CDR3 spans 12 amino acids. CDR3 nucleotides: TGTGCCAGCAGGCCAGCGGGAGATACGCAGTATTTT. Translated, it gives CASRPAGDTQYF.

In the case of this clonotype: The conserved closing phenylalanine or tryptophan is absent in this CDR3, likely reflecting a read error. V gene TRBV25-1 combines with J gene TRBJ1-2; no clear D gene. Trimming stripped 3 bases from V and 5 bases from J, with 10 bases between. CDR3 size: 13 residues. Germline V gives CDR1 MGHDK, CDR2 SYGVNS. The CDR3 region is CASSDTRGYGYTL. The CDR3 nucleotides read TGTGCCAGCAGTGATACTCGGGGTTATGGCTACACCCTC.

The chain joins TRBV20-1 to TRBJ1-2; no clear D gene. Per the germline V gene, CDR1 is DFQATT and CDR2 is SNEGSKA (reference sequence). CDR3 length: 14 residues. V lost 3 bases to trimming and J lost 0 bases, with 11 bases between them. The CDR3 nucleotides read TGCAGTGCTAGGAGAAAATCGTCTAACTATGGCTACACCTTC. It specifies CSARRKSSNYGYTF.